Listed here are 29 T cell receptor beta chains from one sample, sequenced in a study of T cell repertoires in breast cancer. Primers covering all TCR V genes were used in emulsion RT-PCR on CD8+ T cells. A second nested PCR with blocking oligonucleotides suppressed unpaired genes. TCRdb reanalysed the emulsion pairing reads using MiXCR and keeps one entry per CDR3 protein. The table lists roughly 40,000 distinct CDR3 sequences, 45% of them singletons, with less than 70% in the top ten. Specimen: CD8+ T cells. The source of these receptors is a pool of human donors with breast cancer or a healthy control (not recorded which).

This clonotype was seen at least ten times. V is TRBV20-1 and J is TRBJ1-1; TRBD1 agrees at 7 bases. The V segment lost 3 bases and the J segment 1 base; nucleotides outside the gene matches: 5. Germline loops: CDR1 DFQATT, CDR2 SNEGSKA (reference sequence). This CDR3 contains 14 residues. In DNA, the CDR3 is TGCAGTGCTAGCCCAGGGGGGCGGAACACTGAAGCTTTCTTT. Amino acids: CSASPGGRNTEAFF.

This clonotype was found a few times. This chain uses TRBV25-1 with TRBJ1-6; maybe TRBD1 (5 bases). CDR1 MGHDK and CDR2 SYGVNS come from the germline V gene. The CDR3 is 12 amino acids. V was pared by 1 base and J by 14 bases, with 9 bases between. In DNA, the CDR3 is TGTGCCAGCAGTGAATCCGGGGGGGCCCTCCACTTT. It encodes CASSESGGALHF.

This clonotype has a handful of counts. CDR3 residues: CASSLAGRVPYNEQFF. In DNA, the CDR3 is TGTGCCAGCAGCTTAGCGGGGCGGGTCCCCTACAATGAGCAGTTCTTC. The chain joins TRBV7-9 to TRBJ2-1, with D perhaps TRBD1 or TRBD2 (5 bases each). The CDR3 has 16 residues. Trimming left V 0 bases short and J 2 bases short, with 11 bases between. Germline CDR1 is SEHNR and CDR2 is FQNEAQ (reference sequence).

Details on this clonotype: A clone one base away is much larger, so this may be a read error. This chain uses TRBV6-1 with TRBJ2-3; D call uncertain. Germline V lookup: CDR1 MNHNS, CDR2 SASEGT. V lost 1 base and J 2 bases, leaving 10 bases between the germline ends. This CDR3 contains 15 residues. The CDR3 coding sequence is TGTGCCAGCAGTGAAGACGTAGCTATCACAGATACGCAGTATTTT. Amino acid sequence: CASSEDVAITDTQYF.

This clonotype was counted a few times. The chain uses TRBV5-1 and TRBJ2-3; no firm D call. This CDR3 is 15 amino acids long. V was shortened by 0 bases and J by 3 bases, with 11 bases between the two germline ends. Germline CDR1 and CDR2: SGHRS and YFSETQ. Here the CDR3 reads CASSLVYPRTDTQYF. In DNA, the CDR3 is TGCGCCAGCAGCTTGGTCTACCCACGGACAGATACGCAGTATTTT. The full variable domain, in which reference TRBV5-1 and TRBJ2-3 provide the parts outside the CDR3, is KAGVTQTPRYLIKTRGQQVTLSCSPISGHRSVSWYQQTPGQGLQFLFEYFSETQRNKGNFPGRFSGRQFSNSRSEMNVSTLELGDSALYLCASSLVYPRTDTQYFGPGTRLTVL.

The V call is TRBV11-1, the J call TRBJ2-1; 10 bases are shared with TRBD2. Trimming cost V 2 bases and J 7 bases; bases outside gene matches: 2. Per germline, CDR1 SGHAT and CDR2 FQDESV (reference sequence). The CDR3 has 14 residues. The CDR3 sequence is CASSLLAGDNEQFF. The CDR3 coding sequence is TGTGCCAGCAGCTTACTAGCGGGGGATAATGAGCAGTTCTTC. The variable domain in full, completed from reference TRBV11-1 and TRBJ2-1, reads EAEVAQSPRYKITEKSQAVAFWCDPISGHATLYWYRQILGQGPELLVQFQDESVVDDSQLPKDRFSAERLKGVDSTLKIQPAELGDSAMYLCASSLLAGDNEQFFGPGTRLTVL.

This rearrangement joins TRBV5-4 to TRBJ2-6; no firm D call. V gave up 0 bases and J gave up 1 base, with 8 bases separating them. Germline V lookup: CDR1 SGHNT, CDR2 YYREEE (reference sequence). This CDR3 comprises 16 residues. This CDR3 is CASSLVAISGANVLTF. CDR3 DNA sequence: TGTGCCAGCAGCTTGGTGGCAATATCTGGGGCCAACGTCCTGACTTTC.

The genes are TRBV29-1 and TRBJ2-5, with a possible D match to TRBD1 (5 bases). Looked up from germline, CDR1 is SQVTM and CDR2 is ANQGSEA. The CDR3 loop spans 15 amino acids. The V end was cut by 5 bases, the J end by 5 bases, with 21 bases between. The CDR3 DNA follows: TGCAGCGTTAGGACCGAGGCAGGGAATCTCGAGACCCAGTACTTC. Amino acids: CSVRTEAGNLETQYF. Filled out from reference TRBV29-1 and TRBJ2-5, the complete variable domain reads SAVISQKPSRDICQRGTSLTIQCQVDSQVTMMFWYRQQPGQSLTLIATANQGSEATYESGFVIDKFPISRPNLTFSTLTVSNMSPEDSSIYLCSVRTEAGNLETQYFGPGTRLLVL.

The chain has TRBV20-1 and TRBJ2-1; 8 bases match TRBD2. The V segment lost 0 bases and the J segment 4 bases; nucleotides outside the gene matches: 8. From germline, CDR1 is DFQATT and CDR2 SNEGSKA (reference sequence). The CDR3 sequence is 16 residues long. The CDR3 bases are TGCAGTGCTAGAGATCCCCTAGCGGGCGGTTACAATGAGCAGTTCTTC. This gives the protein CSARDPLAGGYNEQFF.

V and J are TRBV25-1 and TRBJ1-2; unclear D gene. CDR3 length: 13 residues. From germline, CDR1 is MGHDK and CDR2 SYGVNS. V lost 9 bases, J lost 0 bases, and 11 bases lay in between. The chain's CDR3 is CARPSVANYGYTF. Here the CDR3 DNA reads TGTGCCAGACCTTCGGTAGCTAACTATGGCTACACCTTC.

This clonotype showed up just a few times. The V call is TRBV20-1, the J call TRBJ2-7, with 10 bases fitting TRBD2. With V trimmed by 3 bases and J by 2 bases, 4 bases remained unmatched. CDR3 length equals 14 residues. CDR1 DFQATT and CDR2 SNEGSKA come from the germline V gene (reference sequence). The CDR3 region is CSASPLAGAYEQYF. CDR3 in DNA: TGCAGTGCTAGCCCGCTAGCGGGGGCCTACGAGCAGTACTTC.

The J gene is TRBJ2-7, the V gene TRBV5-1, with D perhaps TRBD2 (7 bases). This CDR3 is built from 15 residues. V lost 5 bases to trimming and J lost 4 bases, with 19 bases between them. The germline CDR1 and CDR2 sequences are SGHRS and YFSETQ. The CDR3 loop is CASSQTGGPEYEQYF. The CDR3 nucleotides are TGCGCCAGCAGTCAAACCGGGGGGCCTGAATACGAGCAGTACTTC.

This clonotype was detected ten times or more. The chain couples TRBV6-1 to TRBJ2-1; 9 bases are shared with TRBD2. The CDR3 length is 13 residues. The germline V gene has CDR1 MNHNS and CDR2 SASEGT. J gave up 8 bases and V 7 bases, and 6 bases lay outside the gene matches. The CDR3 nucleotides are TGTGCCAGCACTCGGACTAGCGTCCATGAGCAGTTCTTC. Translation gives CASTRTSVHEQFF.

The chain joins TRBV5-1 to TRBJ1-1, with a weak D call TRBD1 (6 bases). CDR3 length equals 14 residues. The V gene lost 5 bases and the J gene lost 3 bases, with 14 bases spanning the gap. Per germline, CDR1 SGHRS and CDR2 YFSETQ. This CDR3 reads CASRPLPGDTEAFF. The CDR3 DNA reads TGCGCCAGCAGGCCCCTCCCAGGGGACACTGAAGCTTTCTTT.

The chain has TRBV7-2 and TRBJ2-2, with D unclear. Germline V lookup: CDR1 SGHTA, CDR2 FQGNSA. Trimming took off 0 bases at V and 3 bases at J, with 8 bases between the two ends. The CDR3 spans 15 residues. This CDR3 is CASSLAGPHTGELFF. The CDR3 nucleotides are TGTGCCAGCAGCTTAGCAGGACCACACACCGGGGAGCTGTTTTTT.

The chain carries TRBV7-9 and TRBJ2-1; 14 nucleotides align to TRBD2. The CDR3 spans 15 residues. V lost 3 bases to trimming and J lost 16 bases; unmatched junction nucleotides: 11. CDR1 and CDR2 from the germline V gene are SEHNR and FQNEAQ (reference sequence). DNA for the CDR3: TGTGCCAGCAGCTTGGCCGGGACTAGCGGGGGTAGGGTTTTCTTC. Translating gives CASSLAGTSGGRVFF. Complete variable domain (other parts from reference TRBV7-9 and TRBJ2-1): DTGVSQNPRHKITKRGQNVTFRCDPISEHNRLYWYRQTLGQGPEFLTYFQNEAQLEKSRLLSDRFSAERPKGSFSTLEIQRTEQGDSAMYLCASSLAGTSGGRVFFGPGTRLTVL.

Of note for this clonotype: At one of its ends the junction is not consistent with the germline gene, which may arise from a read error. The V call is TRBV7-9, the J call TRBJ1-1, with a weak D call TRBD1 (6 bases). CDR3 size: 14 residues. Per the germline V gene, CDR1 is SEHNR and CDR2 is FQNEAQ (reference sequence). CDR3 protein: CASGLASGATEAFF. In nucleotides, the CDR3 is TGTGCCAGCGGCTTAGCTTCAGGGGCCACTGAAGCTTTCTTT.

This chain joins TRBV27 and TRBJ2-3; 7 positions match TRBD1. V trimming: 7 bases; J trimming: 7 bases; junction bases outside the gene matches: 14. Germline-derived CDR1 and CDR2 are MNHEY and SMNVEV (reference sequence). This CDR3 has 15 residues. Written as DNA, the CDR3 is TGTGCCAGCACGTCCTCCGACAGGGTAGCTTATACGCAGTATTTT. Amino acid sequence: CASTSSDRVAYTQYF.

This clonotype was found a few times. The chain links TRBV7-9 to TRBJ1-1; TRBD1 might be the D (6 bases). This CDR3 spans 14 amino acids. In germline, CDR1 is SEHNR, CDR2 FQNEAQ (reference sequence). Trimming cost V 7 bases and J 11 bases, with 23 bases left between them. The DNA of the CDR3 is TGTGCCAGCACCCAGGGCGGGGGGCGGCTTCGGGCTTTCTTT. This encodes CASTQGGGRLRAFF.

The V and J genes are TRBV6-1 and TRBJ2-3; D may be TRBD2 (6 bases). V gave up 5 bases and J gave up 7 bases, with 13 bases separating them. The CDR3 runs to 13 residues. Germline CDR1 MNHNS, CDR2 SASEGT. CDR3 loop: CASSTPGGYTQYF. In DNA, the CDR3 is TGTGCCAGCAGTACCCCCGGGGGTTATACGCAGTATTTT.

This clonotype has a handful of counts. This chain connects TRBV18 to TRBJ1-5; the D gene is possibly TRBD1 (5 bases). Trimming removed 3 bases at V and 3 bases at J, with 9 bases between. CDR3 length: 14 residues. Germline V CDR1 and CDR2: KGHSH, LQKENI. The CDR3 region is CASSPGLDNQPQHF. The CDR3 region has the DNA TGTGCCAGCTCACCGGGACTTGACAATCAGCCCCAGCATTTT.

This clonotype was seen a few times. As DNA, the CDR3 is TGTGCCAGCCGAGGGCCAAGCGTGCCCTACAATGAGCAGTTCTTC. Its protein is CASRGPSVPYNEQFF. The chain uses TRBV2 and TRBJ2-1; a weak D match, TRBD2 (5 bases). The CDR3 contains 15 residues. The V end was cut by 8 bases, the J end by 2 bases, with 16 bases between. Per the germline V gene, CDR1 is SNHLY and CDR2 is FYNNEI.

This clonotype has a single count. An end of the junction differs from the germline gene, which may be a read error. The V call is TRBV20-1, the J call TRBJ2-1, with D uncertain. This CDR3 is built from 14 residues. Looked up from germline, CDR1 is DFQATT and CDR2 is SNEGSKA (reference sequence). The CDR3 nucleotides read TGCGGTGCTAGAGATTTTGGGATCTACAATGAGCAGTTCTTC. Its protein is CGARDFGIYNEQFF.

This clonotype was counted only a few times. The J gene is TRBJ2-5, the V gene TRBV6-1; the D gene is possibly TRBD1 (6 bases). Trimming left V 4 bases short and J 2 bases short, with 8 bases between. The CDR3 loop spans 13 amino acids. Germline V lookup: CDR1 MNHNS, CDR2 SASEGT. CDR3 loop: CASSVGQQETQYF. CDR3 DNA: TGTGCCAGCAGTGTCGGACAGCAAGAGACCCAGTACTTC.

This clonotype was observed at least ten times. The V gene is TRBV7-2, the J gene TRBJ2-3; D uncertain. This CDR3 has 12 amino acids. V shed 3 bases and J shed 0 bases, with 1 base lying between them. Germline values: CDR1 SGHTA, CDR2 FQGNSA. The chain's CDR3 is CASSFSTDTQYF. Here the CDR3 DNA reads TGTGCCAGCAGCTTTAGCACAGATACGCAGTATTTT.

The chain carries TRBV7-9 and TRBJ1-6; D call uncertain. The germline V and J ends were trimmed by 1 base and 7 bases, with 11 bases remaining between them. CDR1 and CDR2 from the germline V gene are SEHNR and FQNEAQ (reference sequence). The CDR3 has 15 amino acids. The CDR3 nucleotides read TGTGCCAGCAGCTTAGATTCGGGCCGGAATTCACCCCTCCACTTT. Translating gives CASSLDSGRNSPLHF.

The gene calls are TRBV5-4 and TRBJ1-2, with D possibly matching TRBD1 (5 bases). V dropped 6 bases and J dropped 5 bases, with 20 bases sitting between them. CDR3 length: 15 residues. CDR1 and CDR2 from the germline V gene are SGHNT and YYREEE (reference sequence). The CDR3 sequence: CASTNPGSGAYGYTF. The CDR3 bases are TGTGCCAGCACCAATCCCGGGAGCGGGGCTTATGGCTACACCTTC.

About this clonotype: A read error is possible here, since a much larger clone lies one base away. The rearrangement joins TRBV4-2 to TRBJ2-3; D possibly corresponds to TRBD1 (6 bases). Germline assignment: CDR1 LGHNA and CDR2 YNFKEQ. CDR3 length equals 17 residues. V dropped 8 bases and J dropped 2 bases, with 23 bases sitting between them. The CDR3 region is CASGPGVRSANTDTQYF. The CDR3 DNA reads TGTGCCAGCGGCCCAGGGGTTCGGAGTGCCAACACAGATACGCAGTATTTT.

The chain recombines TRBV29-1 with TRBJ1-1; D gene uncertain. The germline V and J ends were trimmed by 4 bases and 1 base, with 4 bases remaining between them. Germline V CDR1 and CDR2: SQVTM, ANQGSEA. This CDR3 has 11 residues. The DNA for the CDR3 is TGCAGCGTTGTAAGGAACACTGAAGCTTTCTTT. Its translation: CSVVRNTEAFF.